A single sample gave rise to the 2 T cell receptor beta chains below, sequenced in a study of blood T cell repertoires in COVID-19. Here immunoSEQ multiplex PCR was the method, and the copy in TCRdb shows in-frame clones only, minus some. The repertoire includes a few hundred thousand clones, approximately 90% of them detected once, and 1.5% to 2% sits in the top ten. Sequencing was carried out using peripheral blood. Source of these receptors: a young woman with COVID-19, enrolled during active disease.

As to this clone: This specimen includes other DNA sequences encoding the same CDR3. The CDR3 region has the DNA TGTGCCAGTAGTGGGGGAGGCGAGCAGTATGTC. Amino acids: CASSGGGEQYV. The J gene is TRBJ2-7, the V gene TRBV19, with a possible D match to TRBD2 (6 bases). There are 11 residues in the CDR3. Germline CDR1 LNHDA, CDR2 SQIVND (reference sequence).

The V and J genes are TRBV6-5 and TRBJ2-3; 7 bases align to TRBD2. There are 15 residues in the CDR3. V was pared by 5 bases and J by 3 bases, with 8 bases of the junction left unmatched. Germline loops: CDR1 MNHEY, CDR2 SVGAGI. For the CDR3, the DNA is TGTGCCAGCAGTAGACGGACGGGGGGTACAGATACGCAGTATTTT. Its protein is CASSRRTGGTDTQYF.